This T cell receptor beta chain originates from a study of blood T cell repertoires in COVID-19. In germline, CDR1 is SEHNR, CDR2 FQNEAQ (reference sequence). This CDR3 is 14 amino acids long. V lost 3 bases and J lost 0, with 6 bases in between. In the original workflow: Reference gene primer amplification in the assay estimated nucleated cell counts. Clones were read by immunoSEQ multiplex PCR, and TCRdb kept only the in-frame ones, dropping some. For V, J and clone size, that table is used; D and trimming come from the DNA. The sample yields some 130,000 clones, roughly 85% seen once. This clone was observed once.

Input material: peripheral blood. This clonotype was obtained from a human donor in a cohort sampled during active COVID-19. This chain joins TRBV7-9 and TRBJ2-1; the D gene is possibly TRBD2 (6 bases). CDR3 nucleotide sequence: TGTGCCAGCAGCTTGGGGGGCTCCTACAATGAGCAGTTCTTC. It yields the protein CASSLGGSYNEQFF.